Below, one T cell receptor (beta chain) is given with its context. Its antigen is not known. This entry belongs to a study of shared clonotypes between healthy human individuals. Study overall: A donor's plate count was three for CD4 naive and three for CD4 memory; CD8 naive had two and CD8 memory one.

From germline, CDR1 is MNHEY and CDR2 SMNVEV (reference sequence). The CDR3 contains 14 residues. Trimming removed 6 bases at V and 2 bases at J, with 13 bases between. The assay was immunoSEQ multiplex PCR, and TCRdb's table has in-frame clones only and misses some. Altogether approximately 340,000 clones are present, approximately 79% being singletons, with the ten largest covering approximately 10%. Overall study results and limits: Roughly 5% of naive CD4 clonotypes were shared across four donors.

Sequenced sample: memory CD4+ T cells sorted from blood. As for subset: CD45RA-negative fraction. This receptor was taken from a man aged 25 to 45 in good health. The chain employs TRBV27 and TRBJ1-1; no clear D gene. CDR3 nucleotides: TGTGCCAGCAGGGGGTGGGTTGTTAACACTGAAGCTTTCTTT. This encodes CASRGWVVNTEAFF.